These T cell receptor beta chains were read from a single sample in a study of blood T cell repertoires in COVID-19. Repertoires were generated with immunoSEQ multiplex PCR, while TCRdb's copy carries only in-frame clones and drops some. The table records 250,000 to 350,000 clones, 85% to 90% of them present only once. The sample comprised PBMCs or T cells enriched from blood (not recorded which). These receptors came from a woman between 18 and 30 years old with acute COVID-19. Each CDR3 is given with its conserved first and last residue. The D gene is left open where the match is weak. Size tells how often a clone was seen (once, few, many) or the class of an expanded clone, and some rows leave it out.

j_call | d_call | v_call | clone_size | cdr3_nt | cdr3_aa
TRBJ2-2 | - | TRBV7-2 | - | TGTGCCAGCAGCCCCCGGCGGTTGAGGGCTGGGACCGGGGAGCTGTTTTTT | CASSPRRLRAGTGELFF
TRBJ2-7 | TRBD2 | TRBV18 | - | TGTGCCAGCTCAACGCCGGGACAGGCCGGACTAGCGGGAGGTTACGAGCAGTACTTC | CASSTPGQAGLAGGYEQYF
TRBJ1-4 | - | TRBV4-1 | - | TGCGCCAGCAGCCAAGCTCAGGGAAGTTTAGTAAAACTGTTTTTT | CASSQAQGSLVKLFF
TRBJ2-1 | TRBD2 | TRBV27 | - | TGTGCCAGCAGTTCCACCGCTAGCGGGATGTCAAATGAGCAGTTCTTC | CASSSTASGMSNEQFF
TRBJ2-1 | TRBD2 | TRBV5-1 | - | TGCGCCAGCAGCTTAGGGACTAGCGGGAGAGGAAGCTCCTACAATGAGCAGTTCTTC | CASSLGTSGRGSSYNEQFF
TRBJ2-5 | TRBD1 | TRBV6-6 | - | TGTGCCAGCAGTTCCGGGACAGGGGGCCGAGAGACCCAGTACTTC | CASSSGTGGRETQYF
TRBJ2-7 | TRBD1 | TRBV5-5 | - | TGTGCCAGCAGCTCATCACCGGGACAGGACTACGAGCAGTACTTC | CASSSSPGQDYEQYF
TRBJ1-1 | TRBD1 | TRBV7-8 | - | TGTGCCAGCAGCAAGGGACAGGGTTCGAACACTGAAGCTTTCTTT | CASSKGQGSNTEAFF
TRBJ2-3 | - | TRBV24-1 | - | TGTGCCACCAGTGATTTGCGGAGTGGTAAGGGGTCCTTTAGCACAGATACGCAGTATTTT | CATSDLRSGKGSFSTDTQYF
TRBJ1-4 | - | TRBV30 | - | TGTGCCTGGAACAGGGACCCTAATGAAAAACTGTTTTTT | CAWNRDPNEKLFF
TRBJ1-1 | - | TRBV28 | - | TGTGCCAGCAGTGGACAGTACACTGAAGCTTTCTTT | CASSGQYTEAFF
TRBJ1-2 | TRBD1 | TRBV3-1/TRBV3-2 | - | TGTGCCACCAGCCACGGGCGGGGCAGGGGGCCAGGGGGCTACACCTTC | CATSHGRGRGPGGYTF
TRBJ2-1 | - | TRBV18 | - | TGTGCCAGCTCACCGCCGGGGGTCAATGAGCAGTTCTTC | CASSPPGVNEQFF
TRBJ1-2 | - | TRBV19 | - | TGTGCCAGTAGTATCATGAATGGGGGGGCGCGCGGCTACACCTTC | CASSIMNGGARGYTF
TRBJ1-2 | - | TRBV11-2 | - | TGTGCCAGCAGCTTTAGGCAGGGGAACTATGGCTACACCTTC | CASSFRQGNYGYTF
TRBJ2-2 | - | TRBV27 | - | TGTGCCAGCAGTTTGGCCCGACTTTCAGCGGTGAACACCGGGGAGCTGTTTTTT | CASSLARLSAVNTGELFF
TRBJ2-1 | - | TRBV20-1 | - | TGCAGTGGGACTACCTACAATGAGCAGTTCTTC | CSGTTYNEQFF
TRBJ1-6 | - | TRBV6-5 | - | TGTGCCAGCAGTTACGAGCACGCGTCCAATTCACCCCTCCACTTT | CASSYEHASNSPLHF
TRBJ2-3 | - | TRBV7-2 | - | TGTGCCAGCAGCCCCCTACCTCCGTTGAGCCCAGATACGCAGTATTTT | CASSPLPPLSPDTQYF
TRBJ2-3 | - | TRBV7-2 | - | TGTGCCAGCAGCTTTAGGCTAGCCTTCACAGATACGCAGTATTTT | CASSFRLAFTDTQYF
TRBJ2-3 | - | TRBV18 | once | TGTGCCAGCTCACCACAAACAGCTACAGATACGCAGTATTTT | CASSPQTATDTQYF
TRBJ2-4 | - | TRBV5-8 | - | TGTGCCAGCAGCTTTACAGGTCGTCTAGCCAAAAACATTCAGTACTTC | CASSFTGRLAKNIQYF
TRBJ2-1 | - | TRBV7-3 | - | TGTGCCAGCAGCTTGGACTCCTCGGTCGGGCAGTTCTTC | CASSLDSSVGQFF